Listed below are T cell receptor beta chains from one sample, sequenced in a study of identical twins. TCRdb processed the 5' RACE reads anew with MiXCR; each CDR3 protein has one entry. The sample contains 300,000 to 400,000 distinct CDR3 sequences, roughly an eighth of which appear only once. Separately, the same data were catalogued under a study of yellow fever vaccine responses in identical twins.

The sequenced sample consisted of CD8+ T cells sorted from blood. Every receptor here comes from a woman between 18 and 29 years old in good health. Each CDR3 is given with its conserved first and last residue. D genes are given only for firm matches. Some rows have no size entry. The others give once, few or many, or a class for an expanded clone.

clone_size	v_call	j_call	d_call	cdr3_aa	cdr3_nt
many	TRBV12-3/TRBV12-4	TRBJ2-2	TRBD2	CASSIGTTNTGELFF	TGTGCCAGCAGTATTGGGACTACGAACACCGGGGAGCTGTTTTTT
few	TRBV19	TRBJ2-1	TRBD1	CASSPTGGMQFF	TGTGCCAGTAGTCCCACAGGGGGGATGCAGTTCTTC
many	TRBV28	TRBJ2-1	-	CASSLLGQAHHNEQFF	TGTGCCAGCAGTTTACTAGGACAAGCGCACCACAATGAGCAGTTCTTC
many	TRBV10-3	TRBJ1-1	-	CAISDDATEAFF	TGTGCCATCAGTGACGACGCGACTGAAGCTTTCTTT
few	TRBV15	TRBJ1-2	-	CATSRDTGTRGYTF	TGTGCCACCAGCAGAGATACAGGGACTCGGGGCTACACCTTC
many	TRBV12-3/TRBV12-4	TRBJ2-4	TRBD2	CASSFWEGIQYF	TGTGCCAGCAGTTTCTGGGAGGGTATTCAGTACTTC
many	TRBV4-1	TRBJ2-7	-	CASSPDLFYEQYF	TGCGCCAGCAGCCCGGACCTATTCTACGAGCAGTACTTC
-	TRBV28	TRBJ2-2	-	CASRPGSGELFF	TGTGCCAGCAGGCCAGGGAGCGGGGAGCTGTTTTTT
few	TRBV7-9	TRBJ2-5	TRBD2	CASSLAREKDQETQYF	TGTGCCAGCAGCTTGGCGCGGGAGAAAGACCAAGAGACCCAGTACTTC
-	TRBV12-3/TRBV12-4	TRBJ2-1	TRBD2	CASGTSGSWEQFF	TGTGCCAGCGGGACTAGCGGGAGTTGGGAGCAGTTCTTC
-	TRBV5-1	TRBJ2-5	-	CASSADGTRETQYF	TGCGCCAGCAGCGCGGACGGGACACGGGAGACCCAGTACTTC
few	TRBV19	TRBJ2-7	-	CASSPGHSSYEQYF	TGTGCCAGTAGTCCGGGACATTCGTCCTACGAGCAGTACTTC
-	TRBV9	TRBJ1-4	TRBD1	CASSATGGHEKLFF	TGTGCCAGCAGCGCGACAGGGGGCCATGAAAAACTGTTTTTT
few	TRBV7-9	TRBJ1-1	-	CASRAGFTEAFF	TGTGCCAGCAGGGCAGGGTTCACTGAAGCTTTCTTT
-	TRBV12-3/TRBV12-4	TRBJ2-3	-	CASIGRVRTDTQYF	TGTGCCAGCATTGGCAGGGTTAGGACAGATACGCAGTATTTT
-	TRBV7-9	TRBJ1-6	-	CASRRPGGGNNSPLHF	TGTGCCAGCAGAAGGCCCGGGGGCGGAAACAATTCACCCCTCCACTTT
few	TRBV21-1	TRBJ2-7	-	CASILKGLAGVYEQYF	TGTGCCAGCATCTTAAAGGGGCTAGCTGGGGTATACGAGCAGTACTTC
-	TRBV28	TRBJ2-1	-	CASSFGSGYNEQFF	TGTGCCAGCAGTTTTGGTAGCGGCTACAATGAGCAGTTCTTC
-	TRBV6-2/TRBV6-3	TRBJ2-3	TRBD2	CASSYALAGGPTTDTQYF	TGTGCCAGCAGTTACGCCCTAGCGGGAGGCCCCACCACAGATACGCAGTATTTT
-	TRBV9	TRBJ2-5	TRBD1	CASSVGYYRTGVMIETQYF	TGTGCCAGCAGCGTAGGTTACTACCGGACAGGGGTTATGATAGAGACCCAGTACTTC
-	TRBV2	TRBJ1-1	-	CASSETAGNTEAFF	TGTGCCAGCAGTGAAACCGCGGGGAACACTGAAGCTTTCTTT
few	TRBV28	TRBJ1-1	TRBD1	CASRFVPGQGHWTEAFF	TGTGCCAGCAGATTCGTACCGGGACAGGGGCATTGGACTGAAGCTTTCTTT
few	TRBV20-1	TRBJ1-1	-	CSASWAQAFF	TGCAGTGCTAGTTGGGCCCAGGCTTTCTTT
few	TRBV9	TRBJ2-7	-	CASSPDTVYEQYF	TGTGCCAGCAGCCCCGATACCGTCTACGAGCAGTACTTC
-	TRBV14	TRBJ2-1	TRBD2	CASSQRLARYNEQFF	TGTGCCAGCAGCCAGCGACTAGCGAGATACAATGAGCAGTTCTTC
few	TRBV7-9	TRBJ2-5	TRBD2	CASNGGREETQYF	TGTGCCAGCAACGGCGGGAGGGAAGAGACCCAGTACTTC
-	TRBV29-1	TRBJ2-1	TRBD2	CSVEAGENYNEQFF	TGCAGCGTTGAGGCGGGAGAGAACTACAATGAGCAGTTCTTC
-	TRBV11-2	TRBJ1-1	-	CASSLDVTGNTEAFF	TGTGCCAGCAGCTTAGACGTGACAGGGAACACTGAAGCTTTCTTT
many	TRBV29-1	TRBJ1-2	-	CSVEGQPLSGGYTF	TGCAGCGTTGAAGGACAGCCCTTAAGCGGTGGCTACACCTTC
-	TRBV6-2/TRBV6-3	TRBJ2-1	-	CASVKNEQFF	TGTGCCAGTGTGAAAAATGAGCAGTTCTTC
few	TRBV2	TRBJ2-4	TRBD1	CASRPDREGAKNIQYF	TGTGCCAGCAGACCTGACAGGGAAGGAGCCAAAAACATTCAGTACTTC
few	TRBV4-2	TRBJ2-1	-	CASSQALDYYNEQFF	TGTGCCAGCAGCCAAGCACTGGACTACTACAATGAGCAGTTCTTC
few	TRBV20-1	TRBJ2-3	TRBD1	CSALTGTGGPVDTQYF	TGCAGTGCTTTAACCGGGACAGGGGGCCCCGTGGATACGCAGTATTTT
few	TRBV6-5	TRBJ2-4	-	CASSYSITGAKNIQYF	TGTGCCAGCAGTTACTCGATTACTGGAGCCAAAAACATTCAGTACTTC
-	TRBV27	TRBJ2-7	TRBD2	CASRTKREGIYEQYF	TGTGCCAGTCGAACCAAGCGGGAGGGAATCTACGAGCAGTACTTC
many	TRBV7-2	TRBJ2-7	TRBD1	CASSLYRDRDYEQYF	TGTGCCAGCAGCCTATACCGGGACAGGGACTACGAGCAGTACTTC
-	TRBV7-9	TRBJ2-5	-	CASSLGDRTQYF	TGTGCCAGCAGCTTAGGGGATCGGACCCAGTACTTC
-	TRBV6-5	TRBJ2-3	-	CASSYSAFSTDTQYF	TGTGCCAGCAGTTACTCTGCTTTTAGCACAGATACGCAGTATTTT
-	TRBV12-3/TRBV12-4	TRBJ1-5	TRBD1	CASSFLYGQGGFNQPQHF	TGTGCCAGCAGTTTTCTCTACGGGCAGGGGGGCTTCAATCAGCCCCAGCATTTT
-	TRBV28	TRBJ2-7	TRBD2	CAISTSGGEQYF	TGTGCCATCTCGACTAGCGGAGGCGAGCAGTACTTC
-	TRBV28	TRBJ2-2	-	CASTPGLNTGELFF	TGTGCCAGCACCCCGGGACTTAACACCGGGGAGCTGTTTTTT
few	TRBV6-5	TRBJ2-1	-	CASSYSMSPDEQFF	TGTGCCAGCAGTTACTCGATGTCCCCGGATGAGCAGTTCTTC
-	TRBV6-5	TRBJ2-7	TRBD1	CASTWTGPAYEQYF	TGTGCCAGCACTTGGACAGGGCCCGCCTACGAGCAGTACTTC
-	TRBV12-3/TRBV12-4	TRBJ1-1	-	CAISLVVSVRIPFTEAFF	TGTGCCATCAGCCTTGTGGTGTCGGTACGGATACCATTCACTGAAGCTTTCTTT
few	TRBV20-1	TRBJ2-7	TRBD1	CSARAYGTAYEQYF	TGCAGTGCTAGAGCTTACGGGACAGCCTACGAGCAGTACTTC
-	TRBV7-9	TRBJ1-6	TRBD1	CASSSGDSNSPLHF	TGTGCCAGCAGCTCCGGGGACAGTAATTCACCCCTCCACTTT
few	TRBV19	TRBJ2-7	TRBD1	CASTGTGGYEQYF	TGTGCCAGCACCGGGACAGGGGGCTACGAGCAGTACTTC
few	TRBV15	TRBJ2-2	-	CATSAGTKNTGELFF	TGTGCCACCAGCGCCGGGACGAAGAACACCGGGGAGCTGTTTTTT
-	TRBV4-1	TRBJ2-1	-	CASSQEFPGPYNEQFF	TGCGCCAGCAGCCAAGAGTTCCCAGGGCCGTACAATGAGCAGTTCTTC
many	TRBV2	TRBJ2-1	-	CASSDGALLPNEQFF	TGTGCCAGCAGCGACGGGGCCCTCCTCCCGAATGAGCAGTTCTTC
-	TRBV13	TRBJ1-1	-	CASWDPNDTEAFF	TGTGCCAGCTGGGACCCTAATGACACTGAAGCTTTCTTT
few	TRBV28	TRBJ1-4	TRBD1	CASSTYRGANEKLFF	TGTGCCAGCAGTACCTACAGGGGGGCGAATGAAAAACTGTTTTTT
few	TRBV6-1	TRBJ2-5	TRBD1	CASSERMRGGAQETQYF	TGTGCCAGCAGTGAACGAATGAGAGGGGGCGCACAAGAGACCCAGTACTTC